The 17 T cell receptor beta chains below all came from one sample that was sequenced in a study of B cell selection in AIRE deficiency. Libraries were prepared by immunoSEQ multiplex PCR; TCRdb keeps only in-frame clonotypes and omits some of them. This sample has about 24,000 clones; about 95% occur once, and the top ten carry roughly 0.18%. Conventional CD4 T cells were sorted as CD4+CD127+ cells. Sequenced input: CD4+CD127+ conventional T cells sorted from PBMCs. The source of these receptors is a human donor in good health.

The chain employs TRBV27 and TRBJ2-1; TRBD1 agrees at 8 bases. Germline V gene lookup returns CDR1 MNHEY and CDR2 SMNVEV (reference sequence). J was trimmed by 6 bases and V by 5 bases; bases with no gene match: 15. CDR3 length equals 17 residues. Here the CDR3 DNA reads TGTGCCAGCAGTCGAGGACAGGGCCCTCTGGTCGGCAATGAGCAGTTCTTC. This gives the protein CASSRGQGPLVGNEQFF.

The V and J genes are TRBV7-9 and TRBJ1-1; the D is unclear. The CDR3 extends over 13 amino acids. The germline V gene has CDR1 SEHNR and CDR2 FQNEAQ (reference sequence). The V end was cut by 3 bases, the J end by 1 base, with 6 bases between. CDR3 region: CASSFSTNTEAFF. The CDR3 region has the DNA TGTGCCAGCAGCTTTTCGACGAACACTGAAGCTTTCTTT.

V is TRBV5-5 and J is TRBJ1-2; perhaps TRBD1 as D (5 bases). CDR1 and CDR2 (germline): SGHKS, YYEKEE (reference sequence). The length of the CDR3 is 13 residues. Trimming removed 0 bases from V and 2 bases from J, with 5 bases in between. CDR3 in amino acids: CASSLGQNYGYTF. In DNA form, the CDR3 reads TGTGCCAGCAGCTTGGGACAGAACTATGGCTACACCTTC.

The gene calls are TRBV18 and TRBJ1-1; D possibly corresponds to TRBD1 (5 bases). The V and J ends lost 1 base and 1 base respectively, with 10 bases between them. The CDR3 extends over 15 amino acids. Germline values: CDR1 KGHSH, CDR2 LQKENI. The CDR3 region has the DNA TGTGCCAGCTCACCACGGTCAGGGAGGAACACTGAAGCTTTCTTT. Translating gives CASSPRSGRNTEAFF.

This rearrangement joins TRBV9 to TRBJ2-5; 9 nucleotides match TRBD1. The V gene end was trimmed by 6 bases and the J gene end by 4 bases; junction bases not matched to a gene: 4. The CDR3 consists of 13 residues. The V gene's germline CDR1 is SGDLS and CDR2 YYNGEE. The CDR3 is CASTGQGIETQYF. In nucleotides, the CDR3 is TGTGCCAGCACGGGACAGGGAATAGAGACCCAGTACTTC. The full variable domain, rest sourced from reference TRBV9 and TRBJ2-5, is DSGVTQTPKHLITATGQRVTLRCSPRSGDLSVYWYQQSLDQGLQFLIQYYNGEERAKGNILERFSAQQFPDLHSELNLSSLELGDSALYFCASTGQGIETQYFGPGTRLLVL.

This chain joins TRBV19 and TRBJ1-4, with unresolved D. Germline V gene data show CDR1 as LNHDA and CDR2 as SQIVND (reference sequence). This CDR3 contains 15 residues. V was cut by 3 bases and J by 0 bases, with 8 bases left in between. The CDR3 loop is CASSISGTTNEKLFF. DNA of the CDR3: TGTGCCAGTAGTATCAGTGGGACAACTAATGAAAAACTGTTTTTT.

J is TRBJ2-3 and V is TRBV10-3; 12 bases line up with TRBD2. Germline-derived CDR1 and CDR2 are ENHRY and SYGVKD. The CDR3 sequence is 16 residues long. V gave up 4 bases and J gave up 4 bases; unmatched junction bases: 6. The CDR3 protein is CAISVSGLAGSDTQYF. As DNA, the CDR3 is TGTGCCATCAGTGTATCGGGACTAGCGGGTTCAGATACGCAGTATTTT.

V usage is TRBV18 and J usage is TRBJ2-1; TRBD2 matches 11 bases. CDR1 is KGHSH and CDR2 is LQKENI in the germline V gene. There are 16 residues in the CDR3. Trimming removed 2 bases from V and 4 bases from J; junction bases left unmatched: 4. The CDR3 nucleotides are TGTGCCAGCTCACCAGTCGCTAGCGGGGGGTACAATGAGCAGTTCTTC. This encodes CASSPVASGGYNEQFF.

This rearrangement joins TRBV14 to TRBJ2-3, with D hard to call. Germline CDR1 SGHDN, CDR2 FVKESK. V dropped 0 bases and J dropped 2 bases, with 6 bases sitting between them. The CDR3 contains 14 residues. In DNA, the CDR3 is TGTGCCAGCAGCCAAGAAACCCTCACAGATACGCAGTATTTT. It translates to CASSQETLTDTQYF.

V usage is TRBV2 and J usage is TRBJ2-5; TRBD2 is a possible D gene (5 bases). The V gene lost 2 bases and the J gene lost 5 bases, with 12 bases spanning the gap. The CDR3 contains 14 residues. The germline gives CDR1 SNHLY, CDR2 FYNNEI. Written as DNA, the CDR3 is TGTGCCAGCAGTGAAATGCTAGCTGGTGAGACCCAGTACTTC. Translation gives CASSEMLAGETQYF.

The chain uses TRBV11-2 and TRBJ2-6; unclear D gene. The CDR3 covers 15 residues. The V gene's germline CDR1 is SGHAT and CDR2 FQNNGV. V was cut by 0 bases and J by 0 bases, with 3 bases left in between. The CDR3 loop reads CASSLDFSGANVLTF. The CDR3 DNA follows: TGTGCCAGCAGCTTAGACTTCTCTGGGGCCAACGTCCTGACTTTC.

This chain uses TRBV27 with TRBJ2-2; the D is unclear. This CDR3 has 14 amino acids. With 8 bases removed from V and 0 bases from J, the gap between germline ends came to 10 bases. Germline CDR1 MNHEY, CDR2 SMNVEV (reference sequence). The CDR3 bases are TGTGCCAGCGGTCGCGCGGCGAACACCGGGGAGCTGTTTTTT. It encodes CASGRAANTGELFF.

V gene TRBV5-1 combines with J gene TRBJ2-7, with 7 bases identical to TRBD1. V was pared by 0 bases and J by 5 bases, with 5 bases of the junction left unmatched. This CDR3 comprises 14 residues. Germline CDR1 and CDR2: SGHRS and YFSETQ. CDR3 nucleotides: TGCGCCAGCAGCTTGGGAGGGACAGCCCACGAGCAGTACTTC. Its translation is CASSLGGTAHEQYF.

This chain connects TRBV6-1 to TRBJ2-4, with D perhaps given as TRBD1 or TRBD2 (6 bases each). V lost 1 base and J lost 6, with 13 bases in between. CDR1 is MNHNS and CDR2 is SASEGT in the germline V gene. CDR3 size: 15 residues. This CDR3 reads CASSEVVEGGNIQYF. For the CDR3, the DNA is TGTGCCAGCAGTGAAGTGGTAGAGGGGGGAAACATTCAGTACTTC.

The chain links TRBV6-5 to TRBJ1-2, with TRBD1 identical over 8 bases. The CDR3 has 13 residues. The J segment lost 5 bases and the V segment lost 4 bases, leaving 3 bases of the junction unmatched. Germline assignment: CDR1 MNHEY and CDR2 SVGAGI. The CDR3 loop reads CASSFQGAYGYTF. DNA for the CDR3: TGTGCCAGCAGTTTTCAGGGGGCTTATGGCTACACCTTC.

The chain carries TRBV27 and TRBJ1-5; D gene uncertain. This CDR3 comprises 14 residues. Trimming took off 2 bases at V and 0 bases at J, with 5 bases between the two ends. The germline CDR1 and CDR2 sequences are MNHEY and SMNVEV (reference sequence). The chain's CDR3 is CASSLRDSNQPQHF. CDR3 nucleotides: TGTGCCAGCAGTTTAAGGGATAGCAATCAGCCCCAGCATTTT.

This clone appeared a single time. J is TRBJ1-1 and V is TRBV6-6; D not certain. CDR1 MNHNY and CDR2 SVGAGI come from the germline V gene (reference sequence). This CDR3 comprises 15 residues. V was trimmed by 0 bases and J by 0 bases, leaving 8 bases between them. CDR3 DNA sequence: TGTGCCAGCAGTTACTCTGGAGCTTTGAACACTGAAGCTTTCTTT. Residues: CASSYSGALNTEAFF.